One and the same sample provided the 10 T cell receptor beta chains below, sequenced in a study of blood T cell repertoires in COVID-19. Repertoires were generated with immunoSEQ multiplex PCR, while TCRdb's copy carries only in-frame clones and drops some. Of 280,000 or so clones listed, 75% to 90% are singletons. The sequencing input was PBMCs or T cells enriched from blood (not recorded which). All receptors come from a man aged 25-40 years who had recovered from COVID-19.

The V gene is TRBV3-1 (or the pseudogene TRBV3-2), the J gene TRBJ2-5; 15 bases fit TRBD2. The germline V gene encodes CDR1 LGHDT and CDR2 YNNKEL (reference sequence). V lost 6 bases and J lost 0; bases outside the gene matches: 5. The CDR3 covers 17 residues. CDR3 sequence reads: CASRGLAGGLNQETQYF. As DNA, the CDR3 is TGTGCCAGCAGAGGACTAGCGGGGGGGCTTAACCAAGAGACCCAGTACTTC.

V and J are TRBV21-1 and TRBJ1-1; the table gives TRBD1 as D, unverified against the DNA. TRBV21-1 is given as a pseudogene. This CDR3 has 13 residues. CDR3: CASSKEGSTEAFF. CDR3 nucleotide sequence: TGTGCCAGCAGCAAAGAGGGGTCTACTGAAGCTTTCTTT.

The V call is TRBV25-1, the J call TRBJ1-2, with 11 bases aligning to TRBD1. The J segment lost 3 bases and the V segment lost 4 bases, leaving 4 bases of the junction unmatched. The CDR3 runs 15 residues. Germline CDR1 and CDR2: MGHDK and SYGVNS. CDR3 bases: TGTGCCAGCAGTGGGGCGGGACAGGGGGACTATGGCTACACCTTC. Encoded protein: CASSGAGQGDYGYTF.

The chain has TRBV15 and TRBJ1-5, with a tentative D call TRBD1 (5 bases). There are 15 residues in the CDR3. CDR1 is LNHNV, CDR2 YYDKDF, per germline (reference sequence). V was clipped by 0 bases and J by 4 bases, with 10 bases between them. The CDR3 nucleotides read TGTGCCACCAGCAGAGAGTGGGGCCTGAATCAGCCCCAGCATTTT. It specifies CATSREWGLNQPQHF.

The rearrangement links TRBV28 to TRBJ2-5; 8 nucleotides line up with TRBD1. V was pared by 6 bases and J by 5 bases, with 11 bases of the junction left unmatched. This CDR3 has 15 amino acids. Germline CDR1 and CDR2: MDHEN and SYDVKM. The CDR3 loop is CASSNLPGGGETQYF. DNA of the CDR3: TGTGCCAGCAGCAATCTCCCAGGGGGCGGGGAGACCCAGTACTTC.

This rearrangement joins TRBV5-4 to TRBJ2-1; 7 bases are a match to TRBD1. Trimming removed 3 bases from V and 6 bases from J; junction bases left unmatched: 3. CDR1 is SGHNT, CDR2 YYREEE, per germline (reference sequence). The length of the CDR3 is 13 residues. The CDR3 sequence: CASSYRDSNEQFF. CDR3 sequence (DNA): TGTGCCAGCAGCTATAGGGACAGCAATGAGCAGTTCTTC.

This clone was counted between two and nine times. The CDR3 DNA follows: TGTGCCTGGAGTGTACTAAGTTCGGGGGGCAATTCACCCCTCCACTTT. As protein: CAWSVLSSGGNSPLHF. The chain is built from TRBV30 and TRBJ1-6; D is perhaps TRBD1 (6 bases). CDR3 size: 16 residues. V lost 0 bases and J 7 bases, leaving 16 bases between the germline ends. The germline V gene encodes CDR1 GTSNPN and CDR2 SVGIG (reference sequence).

This chain uses TRBV30 with TRBJ1-1; D is perhaps TRBD1 (5 bases). CDR3 length: 13 amino acids. Per germline, CDR1 GTSNPN and CDR2 SVGIG (reference sequence). Deletions cut 5 bases from V and 3 bases from J, with 13 bases between. The CDR3 here is CAWGPDTDTEAFF. The CDR3 nucleotides are TGTGCCTGGGGCCCGGACACCGACACTGAAGCTTTCTTT.

V is TRBV18 and J is TRBJ1-4; TRBD1 matches 7 bases. V was pared by 3 bases and J by 5 bases, with 12 bases of the junction left unmatched. The germline V gene has CDR1 KGHSH and CDR2 LQKENI. The CDR3 consists of 17 residues. CDR3: CASSPGQSLGLNEKLFF. The CDR3 nucleotides are TGTGCCAGCTCACCGGGACAGTCCCTAGGGCTAAATGAAAAACTGTTTTTT.

This chain links TRBV27 with TRBJ1-6; 7 bases match TRBD1. The trim removed 1 base at V and 3 bases at J, leaving 3 bases unmatched. The CDR3 is 16 residues long. Looked up from germline, CDR1 is MNHEY and CDR2 is SMNVEV (reference sequence). In DNA, the CDR3 is TGTGCCAGCAGTTTATTGGGACAGAGCTATAATTCACCCCTCCACTTT. Protein product: CASSLLGQSYNSPLHF.